This T cell receptor beta chain comes out of a study of T-cell reconstitution after alpha-beta-depleted transplantation in children. Preparing the TCRbeta library involved the use of unique molecular identifiers. In TCRdb, the PCR reads were re-called with MiXCR into one record per CDR3 protein. The sample contains under 250,000 distinct CDR3 sequences, 24% of which appear only once. Study results and caveats: Where alpha-beta T cells came from about two months after transplant was reportedly several hundred expanded graft clones.

To note about this clonotype: Antigen specificity is unknown.

Germline CDR1 reads SGDLS; CDR2 reads YYNGEE. The CDR3 has 16 amino acids. Germline trimming cut 5 bases from V and 7 bases from J; bases unmatched to any gene: 12. The chain recombines TRBV9 with TRBJ1-6; 7 bases are a match to TRBD1. The receptor comes from a female patient aged 2-10 years who had a stem cell transplant for congenital amegakaryocytic thrombocytopenia, so the T cells may come from the graft donor. Source: PBMCs, mostly from graft donor cells, taken 360 days after TCRalphabeta/CD19-depleted stem cell transplant. The CDR3 DNA reads TGTGCCAGCAGGGCCTTTGAGGGGGCAGGGAATTCACCCCTCCACTTT. Amino acid sequence: CASRAFEGAGNSPLHF.